Listed here are 4 T cell receptor beta chains from one sample, sequenced in a study of blood T cell repertoires in COVID-19. The assay was immunoSEQ multiplex PCR, and TCRdb's table has in-frame clones only and misses some. The sample has around 150,000 clones, around 84% seen once; the top ten hold around 7%. Material for sequencing was PBMCs or T cells enriched from blood (not recorded which). Receptor source: a man aged 50-60 years who had recovered from COVID-19.

The V gene is TRBV3-1 (or the pseudogene TRBV3-2), the J gene TRBJ2-4, with 11 positions matching TRBD2. Unmatched junction bases numbered 4, after V lost 4 bases and J lost 5 bases. The CDR3 totals 15 residues. Germline V gene sequence: CDR1 LGHDT, CDR2 YNNKEL (reference sequence). The CDR3 protein is CASSPYSGGENIQYF. The CDR3 DNA reads as TGTGCCAGCAGCCCCTATAGCGGGGGGGAAAACATTCAGTACTTC.

The rearrangement links TRBV5-6 to TRBJ1-6; possibly TRBD1 for D (5 bases). Between the trimmed V and J ends, which lost 3 bases and 6 bases, there was a span of 10 bases. This CDR3 spans 14 amino acids. Germline CDR1 and CDR2: SGHDT and YYEEEE. The CDR3 nucleotides read TGTGCCAGCAGCTCGGGACTGATTAATTCACCCCTCCACTTT. Residues: CASSSGLINSPLHF.

The J gene is TRBJ2-7, the V gene TRBV6-5; 8 bases align to TRBD2. The CDR3 runs to 13 residues. Looked up from germline, CDR1 is MNHEY and CDR2 is SVGAGI. V trimming: 6 bases; J trimming: 4 bases; junction bases outside the gene matches: 5. CDR3 loop: CASRSRGAYEQYF. The CDR3, as DNA: TGTGCCAGCAGATCGCGGGGGGCGTACGAGCAGTACTTC.

The V gene is TRBV27, the J gene TRBJ1-6; no clear D. V shed 6 bases and J shed 4 bases, with 16 bases lying between them. This CDR3 has 16 residues. The germline V gene has CDR1 MNHEY and CDR2 SMNVEV (reference sequence). CDR3 bases: TGTGCCAGCAGCCTAGGTCCCACGATTTATAATTCACCCCTCCACTTT. The encoded protein is CASSLGPTIYNSPLHF.